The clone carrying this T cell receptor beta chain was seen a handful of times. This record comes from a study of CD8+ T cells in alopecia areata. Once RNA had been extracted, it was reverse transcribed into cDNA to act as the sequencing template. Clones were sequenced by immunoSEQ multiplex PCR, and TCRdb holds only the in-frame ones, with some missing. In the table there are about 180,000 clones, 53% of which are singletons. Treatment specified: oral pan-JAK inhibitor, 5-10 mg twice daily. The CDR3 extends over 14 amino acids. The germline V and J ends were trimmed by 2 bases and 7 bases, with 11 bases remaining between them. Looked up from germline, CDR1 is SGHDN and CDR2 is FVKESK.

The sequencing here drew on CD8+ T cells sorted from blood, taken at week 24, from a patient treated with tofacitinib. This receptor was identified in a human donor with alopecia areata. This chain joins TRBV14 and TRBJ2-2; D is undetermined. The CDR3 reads CASSQQGAYGELFF. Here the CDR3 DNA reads TGTGCCAGCAGCCAACAAGGCGCCTACGGGGAGCTGTTTTTT.